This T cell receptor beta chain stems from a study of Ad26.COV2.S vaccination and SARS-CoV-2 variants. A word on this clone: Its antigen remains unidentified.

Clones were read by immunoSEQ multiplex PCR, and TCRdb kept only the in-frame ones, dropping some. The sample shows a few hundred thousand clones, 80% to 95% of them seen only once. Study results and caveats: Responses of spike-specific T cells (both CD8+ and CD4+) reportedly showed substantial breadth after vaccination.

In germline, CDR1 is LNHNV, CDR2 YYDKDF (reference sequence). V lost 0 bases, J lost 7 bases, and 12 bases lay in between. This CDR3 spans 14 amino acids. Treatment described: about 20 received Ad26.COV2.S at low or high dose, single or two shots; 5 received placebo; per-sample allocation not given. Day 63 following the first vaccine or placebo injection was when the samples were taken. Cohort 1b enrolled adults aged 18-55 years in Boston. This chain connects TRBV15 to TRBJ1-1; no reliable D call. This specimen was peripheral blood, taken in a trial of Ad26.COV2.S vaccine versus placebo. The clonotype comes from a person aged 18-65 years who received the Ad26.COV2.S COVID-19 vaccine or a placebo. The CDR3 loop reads CATSRDKKTYEAFF. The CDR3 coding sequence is TGTGCCACCAGCAGAGATAAGAAGACATATGAAGCTTTCTTT.